This TCR beta chain was documented in a study of blood T cell repertoires in COVID-19. As for the study in general: Samples taken during acute and convalescent COVID-19 were collected in the United States, Italy and Spain.

Participants were aged 18 to 89 years, lived in around 22 US areas, and enrolled virtually. Participants had their cohort set by participant-reported clinical history. In the authors' workflow: Counts of nucleated cells, estimated from reference gene primer amplification, were obtained. Profiled with immunoSEQ multiplex PCR; TCRdb holds only in-frame clones, not every one. The V and J calls and clone size are taken from that table; D and trimming were inferred from the DNA. The sample contains 150,000 or so clones, approximately 88% of which appear only once. Sequenced material: PBMCs or T cells enriched from blood (not recorded which). This clonotype originated in an older man who had been exposed to COVID-19.

The CDR3 loop reads CASSNTDQPQHF. The CDR3 coding sequence is TGTGCCAGTAGTAACACAGACCAGCCCCAGCATTTT. The chain employs TRBV19 and TRBJ1-5, with D unresolved. Looked up from germline, CDR1 is LNHDA and CDR2 is SQIVND (reference sequence). V was clipped by 4 bases and J by 7 bases, with 8 bases between them. The CDR3 consists of 12 residues. The full variable domain, its missing parts supplied by reference TRBV19 and TRBJ1-5, is DGGITQSPKYLFRKEGQNVTLSCEQNLNHDAMYWYRQDPGQGLRLIYYSQIVNDFQKGDIAEGYSVSREKKESFPLTVTSAQKNPTAFYLCASSNTDQPQHFGDGTRLSIL.